Below are 15 T cell receptor beta chains sequenced from a single sample in a study of T cell responses to AZD1222 COVID-19 vaccine. Sequencing was performed with immunoSEQ multiplex PCR; in TCRdb, only in-frame clones are kept and a portion is missing. In the table there are roughly 70,000 clones, around 82% of which are singletons. This specimen was peripheral blood, taken on day 0 of AZD1222 vaccination. The receptors derive from an adult in good health.

The gene calls are TRBV28 and TRBJ2-3; TRBD1 might be the D (6 bases). The CDR3 consists of 14 residues. V shed 3 bases and J shed 2 bases, with 9 bases lying between them. From germline, CDR1 is MDHEN and CDR2 SYDVKM. CDR3 DNA sequence: TGTGCCAGCAGTTTCAGGGGCTACACAGATACGCAGTATTTT. Amino acid sequence: CASSFRGYTDTQYF.

In this sample, this clone turned up a few times. The chain couples TRBV18 to TRBJ1-4, with 7 bases that match TRBD1. The CDR3 loop spans 15 amino acids. With V trimmed by 6 bases and J by 0 bases, 4 bases remained unmatched. Looked up from germline, CDR1 is KGHSH and CDR2 is LQKENI. CDR3 nucleotides: TGTGCCAGCTCGCGAACAGGGGCAACTAATGAAAAACTGTTTTTT. It yields the protein CASSRTGATNEKLFF.

The chain couples TRBV12-5 to TRBJ1-2; D is perhaps TRBD1 (5 bases). CDR3 size: 13 residues. CDR1 and CDR2 (germline): LGHNT, FRNRAP. Trimming left V 7 bases short and J 5 bases short, with 14 bases between. DNA for the CDR3: TGTGCTAGTGCCCACGGGACCGAATATGGCTACACCTTC. This codes for CASAHGTEYGYTF.

The DNA for the CDR3 is TGTGCCAGCAGCCAGTGGACAGGCGGCGAGCAGTACTTC. It encodes CASSQWTGGEQYF. The chain couples TRBV11-3 to TRBJ2-7; the match to TRBD1 covers 7 bases. This CDR3 region has 13 residues. With V trimmed by 5 bases and J by 6 bases, 7 bases remained unmatched. The V gene's germline CDR1 is SGHNT and CDR2 YENEEA. The whole variable domain, filled in from reference TRBV11-3 and TRBJ2-7, reads EAGVVQSPRYKIIEKKQPVAFWCNPISGHNTLYWYLQNLGQGPELLIRYENEEAVDDSQLPKDRFSAERLKGVDSTLKIQPAELGDSAVYLCASSQWTGGEQYFGPGTRLTVT.

This clone has just a few counts. The V and J genes are TRBV27 and TRBJ1-1, with D perhaps matching TRBD1 (6 bases). This CDR3 comprises 14 residues. V shed 2 bases and J shed 1 base, with 8 bases lying between them. From germline, CDR1 is MNHEY and CDR2 SMNVEV (reference sequence). The CDR3 nucleotides are TGTGCCAGCAGTTTAAACAGGGAGAACACTGAAGCTTTCTTT. It codes for CASSLNRENTEAFF.

The chain employs TRBV18 and TRBJ2-3; D call uncertain. The V end lost 6 bases, the J end lost 1 base, and 17 bases lay between the germline ends. CDR1 and CDR2 from the germline V gene are KGHSH and LQKENI. The CDR3 runs to 16 residues. CDR3: CASSPDSLGRTDTQYF. CDR3 bases: TGTGCCAGCTCCCCCGACTCACTTGGCCGCACAGATACGCAGTATTTT.

This rearrangement joins TRBV30 to TRBJ1-5; tentative D call: TRBD1 (6 bases). Trimming cost V 3 bases and J 4 bases, with 16 bases left between them. In germline, CDR1 is GTSNPN, CDR2 SVGIG (reference sequence). This CDR3 has 15 amino acids. This CDR3 reads CAWSEQGLRNQPQHF. In DNA, the CDR3 is TGTGCCTGGAGCGAACAGGGCCTGAGAAATCAGCCCCAGCATTTT.

V gene TRBV5-4 combines with J gene TRBJ2-7, with D perhaps assigned TRBD1 or TRBD2 (6 bases each). V lost 2 bases and J lost 7, with 10 bases in between. This CDR3 is built from 12 residues. Germline CDR1 and CDR2: SGHNT and YYREEE (reference sequence). The CDR3 is CASSFIGGEQYF. For the CDR3, the DNA is TGTGCCAGCAGCTTTATAGGGGGGGAGCAGTACTTC.

The chain combines TRBV6-5 with TRBJ1-4; 8 positions agree with TRBD1. The CDR3 has 14 amino acids. Germline trimming cut 6 bases from V and 8 bases from J; bases unmatched to any gene: 8. CDR1 and CDR2 from the germline V gene are MNHEY and SVGAGI. In DNA form, the CDR3 reads TGTGCCAGCAGGCCTGCAGGGGGCCAGGAAAAACTGTTTTTT. Protein: CASRPAGGQEKLFF.

This chain's CDR3 is CASSETASYEQYF. CDR3 DNA sequence: TGTGCCAGCAGTGAGACAGCTTCCTACGAGCAGTACTTC. The V and J genes are TRBV6-1 and TRBJ2-7, with D possibly being TRBD1 (5 bases). The CDR3 loop spans 13 amino acids. CDR1 and CDR2 (germline): MNHNS, SASEGT. V was cut by 3 bases and J by 1 base, with 7 bases left in between.

This CDR3 reads CASRGQGAYEQYF. CDR3 sequence (DNA): TGTGCCAGCAGGGGGCAGGGGGCCTACGAGCAGTACTTC. The V call is TRBV12-3 or TRBV12-4, the J call TRBJ2-7, with TRBD1 matching over 7 bases. The CDR3 loop spans 13 amino acids. V dropped 6 bases and J dropped 2; count of bases not matched to a gene: 4.

This clone appeared a few times. This chain links TRBV7-3 with TRBJ2-2; possible D gene TRBD1, 6 bases. This CDR3 contains 14 residues. V lost 1 base and J lost 8, with 11 bases in between. Per germline, CDR1 SGHTA and CDR2 FQGTGA. The CDR3 bases are TGTGCCAGCAGCTTAATACAGGGAACTGGGGAGCTGTTTTTT. Protein sequence: CASSLIQGTGELFF.

The chain combines TRBV20-1 with TRBJ1-2, with D unresolved. Looked up from germline, CDR1 is DFQATT and CDR2 is SNEGSKA (reference sequence). V lost 4 bases and J 8 bases, leaving 8 bases between the germline ends. The CDR3 length is 10 residues. For the CDR3, the DNA is TGCAGTGCTACCGGGGAGGGCTACACCTTC. This encodes CSATGEGYTF.

V gene TRBV6-5 combines with J gene TRBJ1-2; 9 bases are a match to TRBD1. There are 15 residues in the CDR3. The germline CDR1 and CDR2 sequences are MNHEY and SVGAGI. V shed 6 bases and J 6 bases; nucleotides not matched to a gene: 11. The chain's CDR3 is CASRDRDRVSDGYTF. The CDR3 region has the DNA TGTGCCAGCAGAGACCGGGACAGGGTATCGGATGGCTACACCTTC.

This clone was seen only a few times. The chain couples TRBV29-1 to TRBJ2-2; 13 bases align to TRBD2. Germline lookup yields CDR1 SQVTM and CDR2 ANQGSEA. The trim removed 4 bases at V and 5 bases at J, leaving 7 bases unmatched. The CDR3 runs 16 residues. In nucleotides, the CDR3 is TGCAGCGTTGGACTAGCGGGGGGCCGGAGGACCGGGGAGCTGTTTTTT. Its protein is CSVGLAGGRRTGELFF.